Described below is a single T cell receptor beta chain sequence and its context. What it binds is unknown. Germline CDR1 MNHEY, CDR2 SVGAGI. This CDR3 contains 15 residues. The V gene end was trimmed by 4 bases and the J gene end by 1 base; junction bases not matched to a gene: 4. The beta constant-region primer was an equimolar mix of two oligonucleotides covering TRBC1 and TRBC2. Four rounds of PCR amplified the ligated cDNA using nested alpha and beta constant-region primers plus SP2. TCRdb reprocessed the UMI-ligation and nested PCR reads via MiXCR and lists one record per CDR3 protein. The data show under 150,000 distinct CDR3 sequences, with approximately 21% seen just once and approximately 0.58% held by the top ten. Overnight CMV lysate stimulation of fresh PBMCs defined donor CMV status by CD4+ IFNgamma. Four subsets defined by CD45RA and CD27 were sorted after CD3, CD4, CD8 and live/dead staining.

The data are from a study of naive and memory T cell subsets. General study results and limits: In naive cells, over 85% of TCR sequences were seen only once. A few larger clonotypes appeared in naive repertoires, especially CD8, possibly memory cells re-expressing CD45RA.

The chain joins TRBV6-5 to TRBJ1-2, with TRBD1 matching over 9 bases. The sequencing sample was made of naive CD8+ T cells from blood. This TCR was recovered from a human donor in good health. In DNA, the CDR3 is TGTGCCAGCAGTTTCCAGGACAGGGGTAACTATGGCTACACCTTC. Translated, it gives CASSFQDRGNYGYTF.